This T cell receptor (beta chain) was observed in a study of blood T cell repertoires in COVID-19. Overall study context: Sample material is recorded as cDNA or gDNA derived from T cells, B-cell-depleted T cells, or PBMCs.

This CDR3 region has 16 residues. J lost 4 bases, V lost 1 base, and 4 bases had no gene match. Germline V gene lookup returns CDR1 SGHTA and CDR2 FQGNSA. As handled by the study authors: Estimates of nucleated cell counts were drawn from the amplification of reference gene primers. The table came from immunoSEQ multiplex PCR; TCRdb's copy has only in-frame clones and leaves some out. Clone size and V and J calls were adopted from that table, with D and trimming inferred from the DNA. Here the sample spans around 200,000 clones, under 85% being singletons. Input material: peripheral blood. The chain uses TRBV7-2 and TRBJ2-1; 10 bases line up with TRBD1. The sequence derives from a woman aged 80 or over with acute or convalescent COVID-19. As DNA, the CDR3 is TGTGCCAGCAGCTTAGAAGGGACAGGGGTTTACAATGAGCAGTTCTTC. Amino acids: CASSLEGTGVYNEQFF.